The 19 T cell receptor beta chains below were found in one sample sequenced in a study of cytomegalovirus exposure and HLA in healthy donors. The PCR was carried out with 60 Vbeta primers and 13 Jbeta primers. The method was immunoSEQ multiplex PCR; TCRdb's version includes in-frame clones alone and lacks a portion of them. This table has roughly 150,000 clones, about two thirds appearing once. What was sequenced was PBMCs. The receptors shown here come from a man in his forties in good health and CMV-seronegative.

This clone was observed once. The chain recombines TRBV15 with TRBJ1-2, with TRBD1 matching 9 bases. The V segment lost 0 bases and the J segment 8 bases; nucleotides outside the gene matches: 10. This CDR3 contains 16 residues. Germline CDR1 reads LNHNV; CDR2 reads YYDKDF (reference sequence). The CDR3 spells CATSRDRFGGTGGYTF. CDR3 sequence (DNA): TGTGCCACCAGCAGAGATCGGTTCGGGGGGACAGGGGGCTACACCTTC.

The V gene is TRBV11-2, the J gene TRBJ2-6, with D unresolved. In germline, CDR1 is SGHAT, CDR2 FQNNGV. V dropped 5 bases and J dropped 0 bases, with 8 bases sitting between them. The CDR3 is made up of 15 amino acids. The CDR3 here is CASSTPGSGANVLTF. The DNA of the CDR3 is TGTGCCAGCAGCACCCCGGGCTCTGGGGCCAACGTCCTGACTTTC.

About this clone: The identical CDR3 is also encoded by other nucleotide sequences in the sample. V is TRBV18 and J is TRBJ2-5; TRBD1 aligns across 9 bases. After removal of 6 bases from V and 2 bases from J, the junction contained 10 bases not matched to a gene. CDR1 is KGHSH and CDR2 is LQKENI in the germline V gene. CDR3 length: 16 amino acids. CDR3 sequence (DNA): TGTGCCAGCTCGCCCCTTCGACAGGGGGTACAAGAGACCCAGTACTTC. Translating gives CASSPLRQGVQETQYF.

The V gene is TRBV2, the J gene TRBJ2-1, with TRBD2 matching 9 bases. The V and J ends lost 8 bases and 6 bases, in that order; junction bases with no gene match: 5. The CDR3 consists of 13 residues. Germline assignment: CDR1 SNHLY and CDR2 FYNNEI. The CDR3 reads CASGGLARNEQFF. The CDR3 DNA follows: TGTGCCAGCGGTGGACTAGCGCGCAATGAGCAGTTCTTC.

This chain joins TRBV2 and TRBJ1-2; TRBD1 agrees at 12 bases. Trimming cost V 7 bases and J 5 bases; bases outside gene matches: 11. This CDR3 region has 16 residues. Germline V gene lookup returns CDR1 SNHLY and CDR2 FYNNEI. The DNA of the CDR3 is TGTGCCAGCAATCCGGACCGGGACAGGGGGCTTTATGGCTACACCTTC. Translating gives CASNPDRDRGLYGYTF.

This rearrangement joins TRBV29-1 to TRBJ2-1; tentatively, D is TRBD2 (5 bases). Trimming took off 1 base at V and 8 bases at J, with 12 bases between the two ends. The CDR3 has 13 amino acids. Germline V gene sequence: CDR1 SQVTM, CDR2 ANQGSEA. CDR3 DNA sequence: TGCAGCGTTGAAGGGAAGGCGGGTTATGAGCAGTTCTTC. Translation gives CSVEGKAGYEQFF.

This chain links TRBV2 with TRBJ2-5, with TRBD1 identical over 9 bases. This CDR3 region has 14 residues. Germline assignment: CDR1 SNHLY and CDR2 FYNNEI. After removal of 6 bases from V and 4 bases from J, the junction contained 6 bases not matched to a gene. The chain's CDR3 is CASSKRTGVETQYF. The CDR3 nucleotides are TGTGCCAGCAGCAAACGGACAGGGGTAGAGACCCAGTACTTC.

The rearrangement uses TRBV7-9 and TRBJ2-5; D is perhaps TRBD2 (6 bases). Germline CDR1 SEHNR, CDR2 FQNEAQ (reference sequence). This CDR3 is built from 13 residues. Between the trimmed V and J ends, which lost 3 bases and 6 bases, there was a span of 11 bases. As DNA, the CDR3 is TGTGCCAGCAGCTTGGGACTTCCACAGACCCAGTACTTC. Amino acid sequence: CASSLGLPQTQYF.

A few counts support this clone. The chain recombines TRBV7-8 with TRBJ2-7; TRBD1 aligns across 11 bases. Germline trimming cut 3 bases from V and 6 bases from J; bases unmatched to any gene: 1. Looked up from germline, CDR1 is SGHVS and CDR2 is FQNEAQ. This CDR3 spans 13 amino acids. The CDR3: CASSLGTGGEQYF. CDR3 DNA sequence: TGTGCCAGCAGCTTGGGGACAGGGGGCGAGCAGTACTTC.

The V gene is TRBV11-2, the J gene TRBJ2-7; possible D gene TRBD1, 6 bases. The germline V and J ends were trimmed by 3 bases and 2 bases, with 11 bases remaining between them. CDR1 and CDR2 (germline): SGHAT, FQNNGV. This CDR3 contains 14 residues. The CDR3 DNA is TGTGCCAGCAGCTTTAACAGGGACACCTACGAGCAGTACTTC. This encodes CASSFNRDTYEQYF.

The genes are TRBV6-5 and TRBJ1-1; D is uncertain. The CDR3 covers 12 residues. From germline, CDR1 is MNHEY and CDR2 SVGAGI. The V end was cut by 10 bases, the J end by 5 bases, with 14 bases between. This CDR3 is CATGEGETEAFF. The CDR3 DNA is TGTGCCACTGGGGAGGGAGAGACTGAAGCTTTCTTT.

CDR3 nucleotides: TGCGCCAGCAGCGCAAAGGACTTCTACTCTGGAAACACCATATATTTT. Residues: CASSAKDFYSGNTIYF. This chain joins TRBV5-1 and TRBJ1-3, with D hard to call. Trimming removed 4 bases at V and 0 bases at J, with 14 bases between. Germline values: CDR1 SGHRS, CDR2 YFSETQ. The CDR3 has 16 residues.

V usage is TRBV7-3 and J usage is TRBJ2-2; unclear D gene. Trimming shortened V by 2 bases and J by 0 bases, and 10 bases separated the two germline ends. This CDR3 spans 16 amino acids. Germline CDR1 is SGHTA and CDR2 is FQGTGA. CDR3 sequence (DNA): TGTGCCAGCAGCTTATTGTACAGAACGAACACCGGGGAGCTGTTTTTT. Protein sequence: CASSLLYRTNTGELFF.

This clone was observed a handful of times. The rearrangement links TRBV5-6 to TRBJ1-2; D gene uncertain. Germline loops: CDR1 SGHDT, CDR2 YYEEEE. The CDR3 runs to 13 residues. Trimming took off 1 base at V and 0 bases at J, with 4 bases between the two ends. CDR3 bases: TGTGCCAGCAGCTTGACTGCTAACTATGGCTACACCTTC. Protein sequence: CASSLTANYGYTF.

The chain couples TRBV6-5 to TRBJ1-1, with TRBD1 matching 9 bases. Trimming took 4 bases from V and 6 from J; bases not matched to a gene: 6. Germline CDR1 MNHEY, CDR2 SVGAGI. This CDR3 is built from 14 residues. The CDR3 spells CASSLTGGRAEAFF. The CDR3 DNA sequence: TGTGCCAGCAGTTTAACAGGGGGCCGAGCTGAAGCTTTCTTT.

The CDR3 DNA is TGTGCCAGCAGCCCGACAAGGGGGCGGGAAGCCTACGAGCAGTACTTC. Its translation is CASSPTRGREAYEQYF. The J gene is TRBJ2-7, the V gene TRBV7-9; maybe TRBD1 (7 bases). Germline V gene data show CDR1 as SEHNR and CDR2 as FQNEAQ (reference sequence). V gave up 5 bases and J gave up 2 bases, with 19 bases separating them. The CDR3 extends over 16 amino acids.

The V and J genes are TRBV5-1 and TRBJ2-7; 10 bases agree with TRBD1. From germline, CDR1 is SGHRS and CDR2 YFSETQ. This CDR3 spans 14 amino acids. The ends lost 4 bases at V and 3 bases at J; junction bases unmatched: 4. CDR3 residues: CASSPWTGGYEQYF. CDR3 DNA: TGCGCCAGCAGCCCCTGGACAGGGGGCTACGAGCAGTACTTC.

This clone was recorded only once. CDR3 residues: CASSLVAVYEQYF. DNA for the CDR3: TGTGCCAGCAGCTTGGTGGCAGTGTACGAGCAGTACTTC. The gene calls are TRBV5-6 and TRBJ2-7; no clear D. This CDR3 has 13 residues. V gave up 0 bases and J gave up 4 bases, with 8 bases separating them. From germline, CDR1 is SGHDT and CDR2 YYEEEE.

A few counts support this clone. CDR3 nucleotides: TGTGCCAGCAGCCCCGGACAGGAGTTGAACACCGGGGAGCTGTTTTTT. Protein: CASSPGQELNTGELFF. The chain carries TRBV6-4 and TRBJ2-2, with 7 bases aligning to TRBD1. The CDR3 runs 16 residues. The V gene end was trimmed by 6 bases and the J gene end by 1 base; junction bases not matched to a gene: 8. Germline V gene data show CDR1 as MRHNA and CDR2 as SNTAGT.